This T cell receptor beta chain was obtained from a study of siplizumab effects on memory and regulatory T cells. General study findings and limits: About 75-95% of proliferating CD4+ or CD8+ clones had no assignable naive or memory phenotype. Naive T cells looked more diverse than memory cells and looked like major alloresponse contributors. Confirmatory evidence of suppressive function in proliferating siplizumab-culture Tregs was not obtained.

The CDR3 totals 17 residues. Per germline, CDR1 LGHNA and CDR2 YNFKEQ. The V end lost 0 bases, the J end lost 0 bases, and 11 bases lay between the germline ends. A note on this clone: Its antigen is unknown.

Per sample, 85,000 to 100,000 TCR templates underwent assay. Using immunoSEQ multiplex PCR, the repertoire was profiled, and TCRdb retains in-frame clones only, with some absent. The data contain 100,000 to 110,000 clones, 85% to 95% of them singletons. The V gene is TRBV4-2, the J gene TRBJ1-4; D remains unclear. The sequenced material came from non-Treg CD4+ T cells sorted from blood. The receptor was isolated from a human donor in good health. CDR3 sequence reads: CASSQEAPQTTNEKLFF. The CDR3, as DNA: TGTGCCAGCAGCCAAGAAGCCCCCCAAACAACTAATGAAAAACTGTTTTTT.